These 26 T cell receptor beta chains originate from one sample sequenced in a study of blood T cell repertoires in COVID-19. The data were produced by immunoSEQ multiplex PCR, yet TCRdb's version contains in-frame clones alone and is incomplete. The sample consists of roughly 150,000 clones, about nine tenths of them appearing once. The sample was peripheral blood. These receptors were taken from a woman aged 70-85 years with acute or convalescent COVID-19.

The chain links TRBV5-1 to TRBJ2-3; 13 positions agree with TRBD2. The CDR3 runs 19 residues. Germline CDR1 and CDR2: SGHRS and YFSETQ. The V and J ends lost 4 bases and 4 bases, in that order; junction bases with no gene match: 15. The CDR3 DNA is TGCGCCAGCAGCGTAACCGGGACTAGCGGGGCCAACCGAGCAGATACGCAGTATTTT. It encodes CASSVTGTSGANRADTQYF.

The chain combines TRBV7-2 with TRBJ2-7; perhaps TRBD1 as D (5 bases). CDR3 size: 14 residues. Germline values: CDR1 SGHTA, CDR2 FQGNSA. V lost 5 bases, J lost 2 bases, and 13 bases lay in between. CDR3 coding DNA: TGTGCCAGCAGCCCCCGCGGACACCCCTACGAGCAGTACTTC. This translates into CASSPRGHPYEQYF.

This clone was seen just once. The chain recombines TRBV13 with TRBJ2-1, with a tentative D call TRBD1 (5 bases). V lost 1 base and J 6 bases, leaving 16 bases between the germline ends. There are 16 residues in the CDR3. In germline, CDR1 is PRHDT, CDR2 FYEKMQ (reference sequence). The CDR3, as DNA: TGTGCCAGCAGCTTAGCCAACAGTGGGGCCAGCAATGAGCAGTTCTTC. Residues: CASSLANSGASNEQFF.

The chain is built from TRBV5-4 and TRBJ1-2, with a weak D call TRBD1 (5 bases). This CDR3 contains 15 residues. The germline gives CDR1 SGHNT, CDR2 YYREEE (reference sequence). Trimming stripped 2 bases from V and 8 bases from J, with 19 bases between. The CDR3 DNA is TGTGCCAGCAGCTTATCTCAGGGCCTCGGCGAGGGCTACACCTTC. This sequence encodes CASSLSQGLGEGYTF.

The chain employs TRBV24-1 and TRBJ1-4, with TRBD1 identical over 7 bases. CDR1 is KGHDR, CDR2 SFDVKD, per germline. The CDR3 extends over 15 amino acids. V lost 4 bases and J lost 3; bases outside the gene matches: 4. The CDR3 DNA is TGTGCCACCAGTGACAGACAGGGCCCTAATGAAAAACTGTTTTTT. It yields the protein CATSDRQGPNEKLFF.

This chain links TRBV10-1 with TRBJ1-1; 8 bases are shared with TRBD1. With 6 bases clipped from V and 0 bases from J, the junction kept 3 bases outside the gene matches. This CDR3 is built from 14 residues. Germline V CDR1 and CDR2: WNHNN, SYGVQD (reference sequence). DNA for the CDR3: TGCGCCAGCAGCGCAGGGGGCCTGAACACTGAAGCTTTCTTT. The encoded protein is CASSAGGLNTEAFF.

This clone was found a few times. CDR3 coding DNA: TGTGCCAGCAGGCCAGGGTTCTCTGGAAACACCATATATTTT. Amino acids: CASRPGFSGNTIYF. The rearrangement joins TRBV11-2 to TRBJ1-3, with D maybe TRBD1 (5 bases). V lost 6 bases to trimming and J lost 0 bases, with 9 bases between them. The CDR3 spans 14 residues. Germline CDR1 is SGHAT and CDR2 is FQNNGV.

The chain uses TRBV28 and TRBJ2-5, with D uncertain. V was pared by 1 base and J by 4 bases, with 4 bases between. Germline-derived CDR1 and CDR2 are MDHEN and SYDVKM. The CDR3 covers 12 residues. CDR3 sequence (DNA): TGTGCCAGCAGTTTATATCGAGAGACCCAGTACTTC. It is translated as CASSLYRETQYF.

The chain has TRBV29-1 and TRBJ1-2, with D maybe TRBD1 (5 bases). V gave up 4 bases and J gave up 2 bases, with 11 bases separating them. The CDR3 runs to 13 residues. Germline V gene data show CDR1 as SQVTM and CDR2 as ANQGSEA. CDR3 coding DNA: TGCAGCGTTGGGGAGGGGCGCAACTATGGCTACACCTTC. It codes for CSVGEGRNYGYTF.

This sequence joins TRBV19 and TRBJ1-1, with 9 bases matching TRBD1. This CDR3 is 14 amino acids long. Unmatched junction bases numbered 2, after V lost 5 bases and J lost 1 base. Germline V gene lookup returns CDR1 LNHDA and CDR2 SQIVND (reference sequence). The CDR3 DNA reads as TGTGCCAGTAGTCCGGACAGGGGGAACACTGAAGCTTTCTTT. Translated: CASSPDRGNTEAFF.

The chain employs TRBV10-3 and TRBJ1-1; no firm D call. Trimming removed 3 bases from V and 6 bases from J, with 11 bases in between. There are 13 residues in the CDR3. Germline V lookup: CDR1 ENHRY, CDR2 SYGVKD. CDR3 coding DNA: TGTGCCATCAGTGACACCCCCGCGGCTGAAGCTTTCTTT. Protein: CAISDTPAAEAFF.

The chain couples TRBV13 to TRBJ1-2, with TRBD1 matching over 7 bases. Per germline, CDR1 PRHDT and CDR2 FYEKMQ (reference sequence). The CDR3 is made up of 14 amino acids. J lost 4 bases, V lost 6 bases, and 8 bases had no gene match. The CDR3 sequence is CASRRQGSSYGYTF. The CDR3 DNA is TGTGCCAGCAGGAGACAGGGCTCCAGCTATGGCTACACCTTC. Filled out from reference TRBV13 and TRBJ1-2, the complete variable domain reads AAGVIQSPRHLIKEKRETATLKCYPIPRHDTVYWYQQGPGQDPQFLISFYEKMQSDKGSIPDRFSAQQFSDYHSELNMSSLELGDSALYFCASRRQGSSYGYTFGSGTRLTVV.

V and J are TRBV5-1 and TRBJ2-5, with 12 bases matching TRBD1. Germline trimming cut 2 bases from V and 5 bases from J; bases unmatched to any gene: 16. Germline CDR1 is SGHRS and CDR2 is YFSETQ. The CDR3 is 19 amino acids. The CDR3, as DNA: TGCGCCAGCAGCTTCATCCCGGGACAGGGGGCAAGTAATACGGAGACCCAGTACTTC. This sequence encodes CASSFIPGQGASNTETQYF.

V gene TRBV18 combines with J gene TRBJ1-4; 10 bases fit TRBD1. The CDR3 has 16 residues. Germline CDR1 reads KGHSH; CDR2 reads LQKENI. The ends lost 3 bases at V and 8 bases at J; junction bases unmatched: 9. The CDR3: CASSPRQGARGEKLFF. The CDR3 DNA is TGTGCCAGCTCACCGAGACAGGGGGCCCGCGGAGAAAAACTGTTTTTT.

As DNA, the CDR3 is TGTGCCAGTAGTATAGTGGCAGGGCGGGCTTTCTTT. This gives the protein CASSIVAGRAFF. This rearrangement joins TRBV19 to TRBJ1-1; maybe TRBD1 (5 bases). Germline lookup yields CDR1 LNHDA and CDR2 SQIVND (reference sequence). The CDR3 has 12 residues. Trimming removed 1 base at V and 11 bases at J, with 11 bases between.

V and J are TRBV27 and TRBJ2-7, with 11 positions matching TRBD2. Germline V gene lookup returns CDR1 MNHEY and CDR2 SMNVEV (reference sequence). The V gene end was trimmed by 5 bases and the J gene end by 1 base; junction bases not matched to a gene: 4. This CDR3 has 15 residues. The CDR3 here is CASSHGTSGSYEQYF. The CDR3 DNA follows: TGTGCCAGCAGTCACGGGACTAGCGGATCCTACGAGCAGTACTTC.

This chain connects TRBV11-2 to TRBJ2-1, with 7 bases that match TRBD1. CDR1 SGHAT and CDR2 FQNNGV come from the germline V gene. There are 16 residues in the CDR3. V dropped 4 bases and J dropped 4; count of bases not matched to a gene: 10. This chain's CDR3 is CASSSRTGSTYNEQFF. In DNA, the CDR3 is TGTGCCAGCAGCTCAAGGACAGGATCGACTTACAATGAGCAGTTCTTC.

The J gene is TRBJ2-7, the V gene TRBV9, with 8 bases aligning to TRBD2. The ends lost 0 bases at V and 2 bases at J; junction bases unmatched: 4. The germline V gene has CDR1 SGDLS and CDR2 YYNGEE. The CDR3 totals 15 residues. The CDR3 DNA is TGTGCCAGCAGCGTAGGCCGGGAGGGGGCCTACGAGCAGTACTTC. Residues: CASSVGREGAYEQYF.

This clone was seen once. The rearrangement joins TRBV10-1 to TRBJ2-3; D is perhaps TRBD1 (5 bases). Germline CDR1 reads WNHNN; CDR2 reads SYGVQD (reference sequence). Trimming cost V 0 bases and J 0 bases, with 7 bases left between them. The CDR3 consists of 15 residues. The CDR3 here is CASSESYRSTDTQYF. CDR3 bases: TGCGCCAGCAGTGAGTCGTACAGGAGCACAGATACGCAGTATTTT.

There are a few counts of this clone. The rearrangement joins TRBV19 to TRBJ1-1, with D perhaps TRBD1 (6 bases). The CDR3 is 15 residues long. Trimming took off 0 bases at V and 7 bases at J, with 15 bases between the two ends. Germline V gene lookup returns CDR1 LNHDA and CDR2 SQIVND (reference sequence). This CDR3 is CASSIEGRGSDEAFF. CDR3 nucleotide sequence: TGTGCCAGTAGTATAGAGGGCAGGGGTTCGGATGAAGCTTTCTTT.

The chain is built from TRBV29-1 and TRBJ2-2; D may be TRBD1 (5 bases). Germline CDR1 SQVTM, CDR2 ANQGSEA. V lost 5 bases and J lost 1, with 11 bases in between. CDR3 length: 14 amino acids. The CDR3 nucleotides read TGCAGCGTTCCTGGACACCTGAACACCGGGGAGCTGTTTTTT. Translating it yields CSVPGHLNTGELFF.

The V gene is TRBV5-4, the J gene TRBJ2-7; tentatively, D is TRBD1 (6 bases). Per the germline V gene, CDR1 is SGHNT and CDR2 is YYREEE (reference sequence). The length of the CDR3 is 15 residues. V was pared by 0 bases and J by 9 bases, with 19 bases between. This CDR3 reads CASSLGPGDPAGQYF. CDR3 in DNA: TGTGCCAGCAGCTTGGGTCCAGGGGACCCTGCAGGGCAGTACTTC.

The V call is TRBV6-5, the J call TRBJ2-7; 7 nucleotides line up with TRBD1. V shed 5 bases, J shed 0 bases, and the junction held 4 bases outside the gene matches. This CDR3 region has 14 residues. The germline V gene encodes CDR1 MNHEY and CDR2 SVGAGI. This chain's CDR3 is CASSSRDSSYEQYF. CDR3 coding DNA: TGTGCCAGCAGTAGCCGGGACAGCTCCTACGAGCAGTACTTC.

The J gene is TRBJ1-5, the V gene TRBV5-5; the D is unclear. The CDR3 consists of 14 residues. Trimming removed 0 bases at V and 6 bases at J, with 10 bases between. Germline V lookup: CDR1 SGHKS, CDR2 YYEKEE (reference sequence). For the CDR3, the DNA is TGTGCCAGCAGCTTGGGGCGGATAGGTCAGCCCCAGCATTTT. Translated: CASSLGRIGQPQHF.

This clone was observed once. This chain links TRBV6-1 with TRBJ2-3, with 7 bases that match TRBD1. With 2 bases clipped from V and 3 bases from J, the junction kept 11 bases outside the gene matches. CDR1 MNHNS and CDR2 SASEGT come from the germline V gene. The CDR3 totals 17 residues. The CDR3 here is CASSEPLEHRGTDTQYF. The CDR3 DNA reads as TGTGCCAGCAGTGAACCCCTCGAGCACAGGGGTACAGATACGCAGTATTTT.

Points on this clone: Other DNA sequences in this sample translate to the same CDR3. CDR3 DNA: TGCGCCAGCAGCTCAGTTTTGAACACTGAAGCTTTCTTT. Translated, it gives CASSSVLNTEAFF. This chain links TRBV5-1 with TRBJ1-1; D unresolved. In germline, CDR1 is SGHRS, CDR2 YFSETQ. This CDR3 region has 13 residues. V was cut by 3 bases and J by 0 bases, with 6 bases left in between.